Below are 18 T cell receptor beta chains sequenced from a single sample in a study of human CD4 T cells and Enterobacteriaceae. TCRdb's table, derived via immunoSEQ multiplex PCR, lists solely in-frame clones and lacks some. The data contain tens of thousands of clones, 70% to 85% of them singletons. Memory CD4+ T cells were sorted as all CD4+ cells except CD45RA+CCR7+CD95- naive cells, over 95% pure. The specimen sequenced was memory CD4+ T cells from blood. The receptors come from a human donor in good health.

V gene TRBV28 combines with J gene TRBJ2-1; D may be TRBD2 (6 bases). Germline CDR1 is MDHEN and CDR2 is SYDVKM. The length of the CDR3 is 17 residues. Trimming shortened V by 6 bases and J by 6 bases, and 24 bases separated the two germline ends. The CDR3 DNA reads as TGTGCCAGCAGCGTGCGAGGGCGGGAATTCAGGACCAATGAGCAGTTCTTC. This gives the protein CASSVRGREFRTNEQFF.

The V call is TRBV28, the J call TRBJ2-5, with 9 bases that match TRBD1. The germline CDR1 and CDR2 sequences are MDHEN and SYDVKM. J gave up 5 bases and V 10 bases, and 14 bases lay outside the gene matches. The CDR3 spans 15 residues. The CDR3 sequence: CATGRGQGESETQYF. The CDR3 coding sequence is TGTGCCACCGGACGGGGACAGGGAGAGTCGGAGACCCAGTACTTC.

This sequence joins TRBV5-1 and TRBJ2-5; D is unclear. The CDR3 is made up of 12 amino acids. V was trimmed by 4 bases and J by 1 base, leaving 5 bases between them. From germline, CDR1 is SGHRS and CDR2 YFSETQ. The CDR3 DNA is TGCGCCAGCAGCGTGGCCCAAGAGACCCAGTACTTC. Translated, it gives CASSVAQETQYF.

This sequence joins TRBV6-5 and TRBJ1-2; TRBD1 matches at 11 bases. Looked up from germline, CDR1 is MNHEY and CDR2 is SVGAGI. CDR3 length: 16 residues. The V and J ends lost 0 bases and 2 bases, in that order; junction bases with no gene match: 2. The DNA for the CDR3 is TGTGCCAGCAGTTACTCTAGGACAGGGGGCAACTATGGCTACACCTTC. Translated, it gives CASSYSRTGGNYGYTF.

The chain has TRBV28 and TRBJ2-3, with 7 bases fitting TRBD1. Germline loops: CDR1 MDHEN, CDR2 SYDVKM. The V and J ends lost 4 bases and 3 bases, in that order; junction bases with no gene match: 7. The CDR3 is made up of 15 amino acids. CDR3 in amino acids: CASSSGTALTDTQYF. The CDR3 bases are TGTGCCAGCAGTTCTGGGACAGCTTTAACAGATACGCAGTATTTT.

The chain uses TRBV29-1 and TRBJ2-1; no firm D call. CDR3 length equals 12 residues. V was shortened by 3 bases and J by 3 bases, with 6 bases between the two germline ends. Germline CDR1 and CDR2: SQVTM and ANQGSEA. CDR3 DNA: TGCAGCGTTGACACTGGCTACAATGAGCAGTTCTTC. As protein: CSVDTGYNEQFF.

This clone was seen just once. V and J are TRBV5-4 and TRBJ2-3, with TRBD2 matching 11 bases. The CDR3 covers 15 residues. The V segment lost 9 bases and the J segment 2 bases; nucleotides outside the gene matches: 8. The germline V gene has CDR1 SGHNT and CDR2 YYREEE (reference sequence). The CDR3 loop reads CAKAEGLADTDTQYF. The CDR3 bases are TGTGCCAAAGCTGAGGGACTAGCGGACACAGATACGCAGTATTTT.

This rearrangement joins TRBV5-1 to TRBJ1-1; 8 positions match TRBD1. Germline CDR1 SGHRS, CDR2 YFSETQ. This CDR3 spans 14 amino acids. V lost 4 bases to trimming and J lost 6 bases; unmatched junction nucleotides: 8. The CDR3 is CASSVDRVGSEAFF. CDR3 bases: TGCGCCAGCAGCGTGGACAGGGTGGGATCTGAAGCTTTCTTT.

The V gene is TRBV28, the J gene TRBJ2-5, with 9 bases matching TRBD2. This CDR3 has 16 residues. Per germline, CDR1 MDHEN and CDR2 SYDVKM. With V trimmed by 3 bases and J by 6 bases, 11 bases remained unmatched. CDR3 nucleotide sequence: TGTGCCAGCAGTTTGTTGGGCGGGAGGGCCGGAAAGACCCAGTACTTC. Its translation is CASSLLGGRAGKTQYF.

The genes are TRBV10-1 and TRBJ1-4; the D gene is possibly TRBD1 (5 bases). Germline V gene sequence: CDR1 WNHNN, CDR2 SYGVQD (reference sequence). CDR3 length equals 14 residues. V lost 3 bases, J lost 7 bases, and 12 bases lay in between. The CDR3 coding sequence is TGCGCCAGCAGTGATCTGGGGGATCGTGAAAAACTGTTTTTT. Translating it yields CASSDLGDREKLFF.

In nucleotides, the CDR3 is TGTGCCAGCGGCCCGCACACAGGGGCCGGGGAGCTGTTTTTT. Amino acid sequence: CASGPHTGAGELFF. The V gene is TRBV6-6, the J gene TRBJ2-2; 7 bases are a match to TRBD1. The trim removed 8 bases at V and 6 bases at J, leaving 9 bases unmatched. The CDR3 is 14 amino acids. Germline V gene data show CDR1 as MNHNY and CDR2 as SVGAGI (reference sequence).

The genes are TRBV10-3 and TRBJ1-4; 7 bases are shared with TRBD1. V gave up 6 bases and J gave up 7 bases; unmatched junction bases: 8. This CDR3 is 14 amino acids long. Germline-derived CDR1 and CDR2 are ENHRY and SYGVKD. CDR3 sequence reads: CAIRSDREGEKLFF. Written as DNA, the CDR3 is TGTGCCATCAGGTCCGACAGGGAGGGTGAAAAACTGTTTTTT.

The J gene is TRBJ2-5, the V gene TRBV5-4; D might be TRBD2 (5 bases). Trimming took 3 bases from V and 5 from J, leaving 5 bases between them. From germline, CDR1 is SGHNT and CDR2 YYREEE (reference sequence). The CDR3 totals 11 residues. The CDR3 loop reads CASSSGETQYF. The DNA for the CDR3 is TGTGCCAGCAGCTCGGGGGAGACCCAGTACTTC. Supplemented by reference TRBV5-4 and TRBJ2-5, the full variable domain reads ETGVTQSPTHLIKTRGQQVTLRCSSQSGHNTVSWYQQALGQGPQFIFQYYREEENGRGNFPPRFSGLQFPNYSSELNVNALELDDSALYLCASSSGETQYFGPGTRLLVL.

The chain combines TRBV4-1 with TRBJ1-5; D might be TRBD1 (5 bases). Trimming took off 1 base at V and 1 base at J, with 8 bases between the two ends. Germline lookup yields CDR1 MGHRA and CDR2 YSYEKL. The CDR3 extends over 15 amino acids. The CDR3 region is CASSQVGGSNQPQHF. The CDR3, as DNA: TGCGCCAGCAGCCAAGTCGGGGGGAGCAATCAGCCCCAGCATTTT.

The gene calls are TRBV28 and TRBJ1-2; 8 nucleotides align to TRBD1. The V segment lost 7 bases and the J segment 5 bases; nucleotides outside the gene matches: 12. The CDR3 extends over 15 amino acids. The germline CDR1 and CDR2 sequences are MDHEN and SYDVKM. In DNA form, the CDR3 reads TGTGCCAGCAATAGCGTGGCAGGGGGCAGGTATGGCTACACCTTC. Protein product: CASNSVAGGRYGYTF.

The genes are TRBV11-2 and TRBJ2-7; 8 bases align to TRBD2. The CDR3 spans 17 residues. V gave up 6 bases and J gave up 0 bases; unmatched junction bases: 13. Per the germline V gene, CDR1 is SGHAT and CDR2 is FQNNGV. Here the CDR3 DNA reads TGTGCCAGCAGACCCGGACGCGGGGGGATTCCCTCCTACGAGCAGTACTTC. Translation: CASRPGRGGIPSYEQYF.

This clone was seen only a few times. The chain carries TRBV6-1 and TRBJ1-1; perhaps TRBD1 as D (5 bases). This CDR3 spans 14 amino acids. Trimming removed 6 bases from V and 7 bases from J, with 18 bases in between. Per the germline V gene, CDR1 is MNHNS and CDR2 is SASEGT. The CDR3 loop reads CASSWTDSEIEAFF. The CDR3 nucleotides are TGTGCCAGCAGCTGGACCGACAGCGAGATTGAAGCTTTCTTT.

The rearrangement uses TRBV7-9 and TRBJ1-4; 8 nucleotides line up with TRBD1. Germline assignment: CDR1 SEHNR and CDR2 FQNEAQ (reference sequence). The CDR3 contains 14 residues. With 4 bases clipped from V and 4 bases from J, the junction kept 2 bases outside the gene matches. The CDR3 reads CASSSGQDNEKLFF. CDR3 coding DNA: TGTGCCAGCAGCTCGGGACAGGATAATGAAAAACTGTTTTTT.